Listed below are T cell receptor beta chains from one sample, sequenced in a study of blood T cell repertoires in COVID-19. Profiling relied on immunoSEQ multiplex PCR, and the TCRdb table lists in-frame clones only, not all of them. The sample holds roughly 400,000 clones, roughly nine tenths seen once. The specimen sequenced was PBMCs or T cells enriched from blood (not recorded which). Receptor source: a woman aged 25-40 years who had recovered from COVID-19. Each CDR3 is given with its conserved first and last residue. A D gene is named only where the DNA matches it firmly. Where a row states a size, it is once, few, many or the class of an expanded clone; other rows omit it.

NA,NA,TRBJ1-1,TRBV30,CAWSVIFTEAFF,TGTGCCTGGAGTGTCATTTTCACTGAAGCTTTCTTT
NA,NA,TRBJ1-2,TRBV19,CAIGTHYGYTF,TGTGCCATTGGGACACACTATGGCTACACCTTC
NA,NA,TRBJ2-1,TRBV13,CASSLEASPLNDEQFF,TGTGCCAGCAGCTTAGAGGCTAGCCCGCTGAACGATGAGCAGTTCTTC
NA,TRBD1,TRBJ1-2,TRBV20-1,CSASLSGGCTF,TGCAGTGCTAGTTTGTCAGGGGGCTGCACCTTC
NA,TRBD1,TRBJ1-1,TRBV18,CASSRASQGAGTEAFF,TGTGCCAGCTCACGCGCTTCTCAGGGGGCGGGCACTGAAGCTTTCTTT
NA,TRBD2,TRBJ2-3,TRBV7-9,CASSLAWTSGEPTDTQYF,TGTGCCAGCAGCTTAGCGTGGACTAGCGGGGAGCCTACAGATACGCAGTATTTT
NA,TRBD2,TRBJ2-5,TRBV5-1,CASSRTSGSETQYF,TGCGCCAGCAGCAGAACTAGCGGGAGTGAGACCCAGTACTTC
NA,NA,TRBJ1-6,TRBV12-5,CASVRGLYNSPLHF,TGTGCTAGTGTCAGGGGTCTCTATAATTCACCCCTCCACTTT
NA,NA,TRBJ1-1,TRBV1,CTSSQDTRAGMNTEAFF,TGCACCAGCAGCCAAGACACCCGAGCAGGTATGAACACTGAAGCTTTCTTT
NA,TRBD1,TRBJ1-5,TRBV6-1,CASSETPGQGNQPQHF,TGTGCCAGCAGTGAAACCCCGGGACAGGGAAATCAGCCCCAGCATTTT
few,NA,TRBJ1-2,TRBV7-2,CASNKGELGGYTF,TGTGCCAGCAACAAGGGGGAGTTGGGTGGCTACACCTTC
NA,NA,TRBJ2-7,TRBV27,CASSPQGESVEQYF,TGTGCCAGCAGTCCACAGGGTGAATCAGTCGAGCAGTACTTC
NA,TRBD2,TRBJ2-2,TRBV5-4,CASSPTGGTHTGELFF,TGTGCCAGCAGTCCCACGGGAGGGACTCACACCGGGGAGCTGTTTTTT
NA,TRBD1,TRBJ2-7,TRBV7-9,CASSYQGVSSYEQYF,TGTGCCAGCAGCTATCAGGGGGTTAGCTCCTACGAGCAGTACTTC
NA,NA,TRBJ1-1,TRBV2,CASSETGLMNTEAFF,TGTGCCAGCAGTGAAACAGGGTTAATGAACACTGAAGCTTTCTTT
few,NA,TRBJ2-1,TRBV4-3,CASSQDQVYNEQFF,TGCGCCAGCAGCCAAGATCAGGTGTACAATGAGCAGTTCTTC
once,TRBD1,TRBJ2-7,TRBV28,CASRLPDRGIGLGEQYF,TGTGCCAGCAGACTACCCGACAGGGGGATAGGCTTGGGCGAGCAGTACTTC
NA,TRBD1,TRBJ1-2,TRBV6-4,CASSDHRTGGMLSNYGYTF,TGTGCCAGCAGTGATCACCGTACAGGGGGCATGTTAAGTAACTATGGCTACACCTTC
NA,NA,TRBJ2-1,TRBV6-5,CASSYSLVVDEQFF,TGTGCCAGCAGTTACTCCCTAGTTGTCGATGAGCAGTTCTTC
few,TRBD2,TRBJ2-7,TRBV12-3/TRBV12-4,CASWTSGIYEQYF,TGTGCCAGCTGGACTAGCGGGATCTACGAGCAGTACTTC
NA,TRBD1,TRBJ2-2,TRBV2,CASSVAGTATGELFF,TGTGCCAGCAGCGTAGCCGGGACAGCCACCGGGGAGCTGTTTTTT
NA,NA,TRBJ2-2,TRBV7-8,CASSLYQGPTGELFF,TGTGCCAGCAGCTTGTATCAGGGGCCTACCGGGGAGCTGTTTTTT
NA,TRBD1,TRBJ2-3,TRBV5-1,CASSPDRSFADTQYF,TGCGCCAGCAGCCCGGACAGGTCATTCGCAGATACGCAGTATTTT
NA,TRBD1,TRBJ2-3,TRBV7-3,CASSQPGQGIDTQYF,TGTGCCAGCAGTCAGCCGGGACAGGGGATAGATACGCAGTATTTT
NA,NA,TRBJ1-4,TRBV4-2,CASSQPTGAREKLFF,TGTGCCAGCAGCCAGCCCACAGGTGCCCGAGAAAAACTGTTTTTT
NA,TRBD2,TRBJ2-1,TRBV10-1,CAIQSGRCGFF,TGCGCCATCCAAAGCGGGAGATGTGGGTTCTTC
NA,NA,TRBJ1-2,TRBV12-2,CASRLFGDALLYGYTF,TGTGCAAGTCGCTTATTCGGAGACGCCCTTCTGTATGGCTACACCTTC
NA,NA,TRBJ2-5,TRBV3-1/TRBV3-2,CASNQRSGQETQYF,TGTGCCAGCAACCAGAGAAGCGGCCAAGAGACCCAGTACTTC
NA,TRBD1,TRBJ1-1,TRBV18,CASSQRTGGYTEAFF,TGTGCCAGCTCACAGCGGACAGGAGGGTACACTGAAGCTTTCTTT
many,NA,TRBJ1-6,TRBV18,CASSQFPGDGYNSPLHF,TGTGCCAGCTCACAATTTCCAGGGGATGGCTATAATTCACCCCTCCACTTT
NA,TRBD2,TRBJ2-1,TRBV4-2,CASSQDRTSASNEQFF,TGTGCCAGCAGCCAAGATAGAACTAGCGCCTCTAATGAGCAGTTCTTC
NA,NA,TRBJ1-2,TRBV9,CASGFYSVNYGYTF,TGTGCCAGCGGATTCTACAGTGTTAACTATGGCTACACCTTC
NA,NA,TRBJ2-7,TRBV9,CASSGSGVMYEQYF,TGTGCCAGCAGCGGTTCCGGGGTGATGTACGAGCAGTACTTC
NA,NA,TRBJ1-4,TRBV7-2,CASSLVLTNEKLFF,TGTGCCAGCAGCTTAGTCCTAACTAATGAAAAACTGTTTTTT
NA,NA,TRBJ1-6,TRBV14,CASSTQGYSPLHF,TGTGCCAGCAGCACACAGGGCTATTCACCCCTCCACTTT
NA,TRBD1,TRBJ2-5,TRBV3-1/TRBV3-2,CASSNAGTANQETQYF,TGTGCCAGCAGCAACGCCGGGACAGCCAACCAAGAGACCCAGTACTTC
NA,NA,TRBJ1-5,TRBV4-2,CASSQVLSSDSQPQHF,TGTGCCAGCAGCCAAGTGCTTTCAAGCGACAGTCAGCCCCAGCATTTT
NA,NA,TRBJ2-7,TRBV24-1,CATSDFGYEQYF,TGTGCCACCAGTGATTTCGGCTACGAGCAGTACTTC
NA,NA,TRBJ1-2,TRBV28,CASSGTSNYGYTF,TGTGCCAGCAGTGGGACATCTAACTATGGCTACACCTTC
NA,NA,TRBJ1-1,TRBV2,CATRGSEAFF,TGTGCCACTCGAGGGAGTGAAGCTTTCTTT